This passage covers 12 T cell receptor beta chains from one sample sequenced in a study of T cell repertoires in cytomegalovirus infection. TCRdb re-analysed the reads in MiXCR, keeping a single row per CDR3 protein. The sample holds about 890,000 distinct CDR3 sequences, around 32% seen once. These TCRs are of unknown antigen specificity. This specimen consisted of cultured CD8+ T cells from PBMCs, obtained from culture after CMV antigen stimulation. The origin of the receptors is a human donor in good health (CMV status not recorded). Some clones in this sample may be carry-over from other donors' samples.

The CDR3 DNA is TGTGCCAGCAGGGGGGCACGGACCGGGGAGCTGTTTTTT. This codes for CASRGARTGELFF. The chain recombines TRBV6-2 or TRBV6-3 with TRBJ2-2; tentative D call: TRBD1 (6 bases). This CDR3 region has 13 residues. V dropped 6 bases and J dropped 5 bases, with 10 bases sitting between them. Germline V gene sequence: CDR1 MNHEY, CDR2 SVGEGT.

The chain couples TRBV20-1 to TRBJ2-7, with a possible D match to TRBD1 (6 bases). This CDR3 has 17 amino acids. V lost 6 bases and J lost 3, with 27 bases in between. Germline CDR1 and CDR2: DFQATT and SNEGSKA (reference sequence). The CDR3 spells CSARPSGTPIHIYEQYF. DNA for the CDR3: TGCAGTGCCCGGCCATCCGGGACACCCATACACATCTACGAGCAGTACTTC.

This clonotype was picked up many times. This chain connects TRBV7-8 to TRBJ2-1; 7 positions agree with TRBD2. The V and J ends lost 5 bases and 3 bases, in that order; junction bases with no gene match: 7. The V gene's germline CDR1 is SGHVS and CDR2 FQNEAQ. The CDR3 totals 15 residues. This CDR3 reads CASSPGGGYYNEQFF. CDR3 DNA sequence: TGTGCCAGCAGCCCCGGGGGAGGGTACTACAATGAGCAGTTCTTC.

The CDR3 region is CASSTDRVYGYTF. The CDR3 DNA reads TGTGCCAGCAGTACTGACAGGGTCTATGGCTACACCTTC. The chain employs TRBV27 and TRBJ1-2; 7 bases map to TRBD1. The CDR3 length is 13 residues. V lost 5 bases, J lost 4 bases, and 4 bases stayed unmatched. Germline V CDR1 and CDR2: MNHEY, SMNVEV (reference sequence).

This chain connects TRBV7-6 to TRBJ1-3; D not resolved. Per germline, CDR1 SGHVS and CDR2 FNYEAQ. The CDR3 consists of 14 residues. Trimming took 5 bases from V and 0 from J, leaving 8 bases between them. The CDR3 loop reads CASSPWLSGNTIYF. The CDR3 DNA is TGTGCCAGCAGCCCTTGGCTCTCTGGAAACACCATATATTTT.

The chain has TRBV2 and TRBJ2-2, with 8 bases lining up with TRBD1. Germline-derived CDR1 and CDR2 are SNHLY and FYNNEI. V was clipped by 7 bases and J by 6 bases; unmatched bases: 7. There are 14 residues in the CDR3. The CDR3 is CASNPGGRPGELFF. In DNA form, the CDR3 reads TGTGCCAGCAATCCAGGGGGCAGACCCGGGGAGCTGTTTTTT.

This clonotype has at least ten counts. V and J are TRBV11-1 and TRBJ2-3; 7 positions agree with TRBD2. Germline CDR1 SGHAT, CDR2 FQDESV (reference sequence). This CDR3 has 16 residues. V was pared by 5 bases and J by 2 bases, with 10 bases of the junction left unmatched. CDR3 sequence (DNA): TGTGCCAGCAGCCCCCCTGGGGGACTACCCACAGATACGCAGTATTTT. Its protein is CASSPPGGLPTDTQYF.

CDR3 DNA sequence: TGTGCCACCAGTGAGGGGACTAGTTACGAGCAGTACGTC. It codes for CATSEGTSYEQYV. The rearrangement uses TRBV24-1 and TRBJ2-7; 8 nucleotides match TRBD2. This CDR3 has 13 residues. Germline V lookup: CDR1 KGHDR, CDR2 SFDVKD. The junction had 2 bases not matched to a gene; V was cut back by 4 bases and J by 4 bases.

This clonotype was counted only a few times. The chain couples TRBV12-3 or TRBV12-4 to TRBJ2-7, with D tentatively TRBD2 (11 bases). Trimming removed 5 bases at V and 4 bases at J, with 36 bases between. The CDR3 is 21 residues long. CDR3 DNA sequence: TGTGCCAGCAGTGGGACAGGGGTCACTGGGGCTAGCGGGGGGCTATTGTACGAGCAGTACTTC. Protein product: CASSGTGVTGASGGLLYEQYF.

The V and J genes are TRBV6-5 and TRBJ2-2; D is perhaps TRBD1 (5 bases). Per germline, CDR1 MNHEY and CDR2 SVGAGI. The CDR3 consists of 15 residues. The V gene lost 0 bases and the J gene lost 6 bases, with 11 bases spanning the gap. The CDR3 coding sequence is TGTGCCAGCAGTTACTCGCTTCAGGGATCCGGGGAGCTGTTTTTT. Encoded protein: CASSYSLQGSGELFF.

This clonotype has only a few counts. The chain has TRBV6-1 and TRBJ1-5, with TRBD1 identical over 8 bases. With 7 bases clipped from V and 5 bases from J, the junction kept 13 bases outside the gene matches. The germline V gene has CDR1 MNHNS and CDR2 SASEGT. The CDR3 has 16 amino acids. CDR3 protein: CASTLRGQGAYQPQHF. CDR3 coding DNA: TGTGCCAGCACCCTGAGGGGGCAGGGGGCATATCAGCCCCAGCATTTT.

The J gene is TRBJ2-7, the V gene TRBV7-2; D is unclear. CDR1 SGHTA and CDR2 FQGNSA come from the germline V gene. The V end lost 1 base, the J end lost 4 bases, and 8 bases lay between the germline ends. This CDR3 spans 13 amino acids. CDR3 sequence: CASSLGPLYEQYV. In nucleotides, the CDR3 is TGTGCCAGCAGCTTAGGCCCTTTATACGAGCAGTACGTC.